Given below is one T cell receptor beta chain in context. The data were obtained in a study of memory CD4+ T cells and cytomegalovirus serostatus. In the original analysis: Out-of-frame sequences were removed, leaving a few million distinct TCRbeta sequences. The method was immunoSEQ multiplex PCR; TCRdb's version includes in-frame clones alone and lacks a portion of them. That table supplies the V and J calls and clone size; D and trimming were determined from the DNA. The sample has 50,000 or so clones; 82% are singletons. The sort gate was single viable CD3+CD4+CD8-CD45RO+ cells for memory CD4+ T cells. The V gene end was trimmed by 5 bases and the J gene end by 10 bases; junction bases not matched to a gene: 11. Germline CDR1 SGHNT, CDR2 YENEEA. The CDR3 totals 16 residues.

The receptor's source is an adult in good health and CMV-seronegative. This rearrangement joins TRBV11-3 to TRBJ2-1; 13 bases match TRBD2. Sequences were obtained from memory CD4+ T cells from blood. In DNA form, the CDR3 reads TGTGCCAGCAGCCGTACTAGCGGGGGGGCCTTCAGCGAGCAGTTCTTC. Translating gives CASSRTSGGAFSEQFF.